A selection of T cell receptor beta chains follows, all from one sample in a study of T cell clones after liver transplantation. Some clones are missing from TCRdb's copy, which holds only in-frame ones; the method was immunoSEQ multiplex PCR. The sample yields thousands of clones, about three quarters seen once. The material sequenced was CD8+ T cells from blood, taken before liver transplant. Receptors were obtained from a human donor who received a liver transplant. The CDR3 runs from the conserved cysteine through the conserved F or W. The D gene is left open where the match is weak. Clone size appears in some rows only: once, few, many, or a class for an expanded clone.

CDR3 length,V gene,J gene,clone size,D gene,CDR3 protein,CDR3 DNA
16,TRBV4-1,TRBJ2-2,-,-,CASSPLDNRVTGELFF,TGCGCCAGCAGCCCGCTAGACAACAGGGTCACCGGGGAGCTGTTTTTT
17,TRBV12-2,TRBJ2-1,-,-,CASRLASGRSSYNEQFF,TGTGCAAGTCGCTTAGCTAGCGGGAGGAGCTCCTACAATGAGCAGTTCTTC
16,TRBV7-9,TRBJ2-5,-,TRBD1,CASSPWTGEGQETQYF,TGTGCCAGCAGCCCGTGGACAGGGGAGGGCCAAGAGACCCAGTACTTC
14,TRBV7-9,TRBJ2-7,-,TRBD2,CASSSSGGAYEQYF,TGTGCCAGCAGCTCCAGCGGGGGGGCTTACGAGCAGTACTTC
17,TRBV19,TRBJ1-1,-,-,CASSKRQLNRGSTEAFF,TGTGCCAGTAGTAAACGCCAATTAAATCGGGGGAGCACTGAAGCTTTCTTT
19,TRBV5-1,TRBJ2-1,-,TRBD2,CASSFPGTSGGQPLNEQFF,TGCGCCAGCAGCTTTCCAGGGACTAGCGGGGGCCAGCCCCTCAATGAGCAGTTCTTC
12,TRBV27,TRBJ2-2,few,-,CASSYNTGELFF,TGTGCCAGCAGTTACAACACCGGGGAGCTGTTTTTT
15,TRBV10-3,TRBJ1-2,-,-,CAISEFGGSGYGYTF,TGTGCCATCAGTGAGTTCGGAGGGTCGGGCTATGGCTACACCTTC
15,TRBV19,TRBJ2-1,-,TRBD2,CASSTVAGAYNEQFF,TGTGCCAGTAGTACAGTAGCGGGGGCCTACAATGAGCAGTTCTTC
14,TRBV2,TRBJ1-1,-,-,CASLQGTMNTEAFF,TGTGCCAGCCTCCAGGGGACTATGAACACTGAAGCTTTCTTT
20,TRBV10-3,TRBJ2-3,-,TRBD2,CAISESPSGGNSEYTDTQYF,TGTGCCATCAGTGAGTCCCCAAGCGGGGGCAACTCCGAATACACAGATACGCAGTATTTT
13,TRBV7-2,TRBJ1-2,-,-,CASSSLGSGGYTF,TGTGCCAGCAGCTCGCTTGGATCCGGTGGCTACACCTTC
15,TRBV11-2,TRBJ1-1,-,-,CASSGFRTEGTEAFF,TGTGCCAGCAGCGGTTTCAGGACAGAGGGCACTGAAGCTTTCTTT
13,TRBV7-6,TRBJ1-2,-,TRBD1,CASSLGGGNGYTF,TGTGCCAGCAGCTTGGGAGGGGGCAATGGCTACACCTTC
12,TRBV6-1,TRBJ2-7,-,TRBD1,CATQGDSYEQYF,TGTGCCACACAGGGGGATTCCTACGAGCAGTACTTC
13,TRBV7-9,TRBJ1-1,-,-,CASTGGGGTEAFF,TGTGCCAGCACCGGAGGGGGGGGAACTGAAGCTTTCTTT
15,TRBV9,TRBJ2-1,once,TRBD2,CASSVKVAGVNEQFF,TGTGCCAGCAGCGTAAAGGTAGCGGGGGTGAATGAGCAGTTCTTC
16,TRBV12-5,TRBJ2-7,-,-,CASGPETGTHSYEQYF,TGTGCTAGTGGTCCGGAGACAGGAACCCACTCCTACGAGCAGTACTTC
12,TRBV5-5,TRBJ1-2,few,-,CASSSDSYGYTF,TGTGCCAGCAGCTCGGACAGTTATGGCTACACCTTC
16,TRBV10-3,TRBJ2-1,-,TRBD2,CAIRALSGRRYNEQFF,TGTGCCATCAGGGCACTAAGCGGGAGGCGGTACAATGAGCAGTTCTTC
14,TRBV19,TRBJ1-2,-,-,CATHTGGGYYGYTF,TGTGCCACCCACACGGGGGGGGGCTACTATGGCTACACCTTC
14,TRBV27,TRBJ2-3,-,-,CASGLQLPTDTQYF,TGTGCCAGCGGGCTCCAACTACCCACAGATACGCAGTATTTT
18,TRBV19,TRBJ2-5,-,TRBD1,CASSSAYREQGIQETQYF,TGTGCCAGTAGTAGTGCATACCGGGAACAGGGGATCCAAGAGACCCAGTACTTC
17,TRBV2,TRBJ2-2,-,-,CASSPYRQGGTVGELFF,TGTGCCAGCAGTCCTTACCGACAGGGAGGTACGGTCGGGGAGCTGTTTTTT
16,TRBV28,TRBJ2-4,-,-,CASSFGRALAKNIQYF,TGTGCCAGCAGTTTCGGCAGGGCCCTAGCCAAAAACATTCAGTACTTC